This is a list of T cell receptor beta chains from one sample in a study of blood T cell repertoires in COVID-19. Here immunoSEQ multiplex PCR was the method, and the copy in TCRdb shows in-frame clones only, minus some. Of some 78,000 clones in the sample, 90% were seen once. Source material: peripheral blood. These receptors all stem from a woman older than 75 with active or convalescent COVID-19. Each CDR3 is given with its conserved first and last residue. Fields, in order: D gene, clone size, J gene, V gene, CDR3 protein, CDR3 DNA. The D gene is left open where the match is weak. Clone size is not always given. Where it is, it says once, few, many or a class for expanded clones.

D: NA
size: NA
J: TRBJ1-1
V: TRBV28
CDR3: CASRGRGDTEAFF
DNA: TGTGCCAGCAGGGGGCGCGGGGACACTGAAGCTTTCTTT

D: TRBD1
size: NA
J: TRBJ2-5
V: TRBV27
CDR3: CASSAPGQGRETQYF
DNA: TGTGCCAGCAGTGCCCCAGGACAGGGACGTGAGACCCAGTACTTC

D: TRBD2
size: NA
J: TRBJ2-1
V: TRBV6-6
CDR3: CASSSTSGRNEQFF
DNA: TGTGCCAGCAGTTCGACTAGCGGGAGGAATGAGCAGTTCTTC

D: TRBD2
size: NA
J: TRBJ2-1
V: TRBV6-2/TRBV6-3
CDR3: CASSHNLAEILLSYNEQFF
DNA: TGTGCCAGCAGTCACAATCTAGCGGAGATCCTGCTCTCCTACAATGAGCAGTTCTTC

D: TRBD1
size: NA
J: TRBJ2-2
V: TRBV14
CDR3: CASSQRTGLNTGELFF
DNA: TGTGCCAGCAGCCAAAGGACAGGCCTGAACACCGGGGAGCTGTTTTTT

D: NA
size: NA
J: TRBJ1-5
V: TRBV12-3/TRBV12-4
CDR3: CASSPTNQPQHF
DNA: TGTGCCAGCAGCCCAACTAATCAGCCCCAGCATTTT

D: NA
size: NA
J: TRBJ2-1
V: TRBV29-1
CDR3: CSVGGRANNEQFF
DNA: TGCAGCGTCGGAGGGCGGGCCAACAATGAGCAGTTCTTC

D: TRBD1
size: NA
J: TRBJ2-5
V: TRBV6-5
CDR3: CASRATGGLETQYF
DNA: TGTGCCAGCAGAGCGACAGGGGGCTTGGAGACCCAGTACTTC

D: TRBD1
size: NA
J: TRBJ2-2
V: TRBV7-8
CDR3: CASSLVGQVGNTGELFF
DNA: TGTGCCAGCAGCTTAGTAGGACAGGTGGGAAACACCGGGGAGCTGTTTTTT

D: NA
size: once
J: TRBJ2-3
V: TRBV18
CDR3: CASSPQGLDTQYF
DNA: TGTGCCAGCTCACCGCAGGGGTTAGATACGCAGTATTTT

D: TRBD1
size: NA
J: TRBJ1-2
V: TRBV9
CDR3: CASSGPDRVWYGYTF
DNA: TGTGCCAGCAGCGGACCGGACAGGGTATGGTATGGCTACACCTTC

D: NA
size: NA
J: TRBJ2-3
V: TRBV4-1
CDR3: CASSQDKGGTDTQYF
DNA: TGCGCCAGCAGCCAAGATAAGGGGGGCACAGATACGCAGTATTTT

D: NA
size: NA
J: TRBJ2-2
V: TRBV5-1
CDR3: CASSLNTNTGELFF
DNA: TGCGCCAGCAGCTTGAACACCAACACCGGGGAGCTGTTTTTT

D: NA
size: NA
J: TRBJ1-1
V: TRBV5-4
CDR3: CASSSEPTEAFF
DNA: TGTGCCAGCAGCTCGGAGCCCACTGAAGCTTTCTTT

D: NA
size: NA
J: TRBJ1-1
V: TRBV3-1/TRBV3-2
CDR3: CASSQNGVNGINTEAFF
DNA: TGTGCCAGCAGCCAAAACGGGGTGAATGGGATAAACACTGAAGCTTTCTTT

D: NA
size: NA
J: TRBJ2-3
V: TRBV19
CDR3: CASSPPVREGLRRDTQYF
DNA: TGTGCCAGTAGTCCCCCGGTAAGAGAGGGCCTCCGTAGAGATACGCAGTATTTT

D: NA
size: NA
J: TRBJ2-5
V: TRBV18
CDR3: CASSPISAGLETQYF
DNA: TGTGCCAGCTCACCGATAAGTGCAGGGTTGGAGACCCAGTACTTC

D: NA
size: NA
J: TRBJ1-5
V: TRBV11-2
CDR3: CASSSRGNQPQHF
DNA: TGTGCCAGCAGCTCCAGGGGAAATCAGCCCCAGCATTTT

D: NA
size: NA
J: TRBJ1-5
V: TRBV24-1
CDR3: CATSVNSNQPQHF
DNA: TGTGCCACCAGTGTTAATAGCAATCAGCCCCAGCATTTT

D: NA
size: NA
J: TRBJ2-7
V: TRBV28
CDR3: CASTKDFSYEQYF
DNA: TGTGCCAGCACAAAGGACTTCTCCTACGAGCAGTACTTC

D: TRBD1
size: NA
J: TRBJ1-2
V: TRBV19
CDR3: CASQNRGQGLSYGYTF
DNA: TGTGCCAGTCAAAACAGAGGACAGGGGCTATCCTATGGCTACACCTTC

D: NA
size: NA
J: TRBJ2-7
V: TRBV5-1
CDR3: CASSLDQGTYEQYF
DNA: TGCGCCAGCAGCTTGGATCAGGGGACCTACGAGCAGTACTTC

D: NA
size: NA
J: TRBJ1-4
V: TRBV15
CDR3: CATSGGQDEKLFF
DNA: TGTGCCACCTCCGGGGGGCAGGATGAAAAACTGTTTTTT

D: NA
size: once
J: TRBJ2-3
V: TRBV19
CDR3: CATNPRGYHRDTQYF
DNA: TGTGCCACTAACCCCCGCGGATACCACAGGGATACGCAGTATTTT

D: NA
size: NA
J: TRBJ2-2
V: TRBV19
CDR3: CASSIPRGGGSNIGELFF
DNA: TGTGCCAGTAGTATTCCCCGTGGGGGCGGGAGTAACATCGGGGAGCTGTTTTTT

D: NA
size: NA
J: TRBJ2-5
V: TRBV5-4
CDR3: CASSLGGSQETQYF
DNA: TGTGCCAGCAGCTTAGGGGGAAGCCAAGAGACCCAGTACTTC

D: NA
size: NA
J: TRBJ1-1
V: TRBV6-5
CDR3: CASSYSRNTEAFF
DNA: TGTGCCAGCAGTTACTCGCGGAACACTGAAGCTTTCTTT

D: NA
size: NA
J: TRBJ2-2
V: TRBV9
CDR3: CASSVTSNTGELFF
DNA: TGTGCCAGCAGCGTTACTTCGAACACCGGGGAGCTGTTTTTT

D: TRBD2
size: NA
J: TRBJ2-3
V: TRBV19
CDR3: CASSWTSGPSTDTQYF
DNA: TGTGCCAGTAGTTGGACTAGCGGGCCTAGCACAGATACGCAGTATTTT

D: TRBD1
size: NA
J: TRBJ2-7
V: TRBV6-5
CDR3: CASSYSTGGYEQYF
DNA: TGTGCCAGCAGTTACTCGACAGGGGGTTACGAGCAGTACTTC

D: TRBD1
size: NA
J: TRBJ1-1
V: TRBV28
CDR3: CASSFGTGFTEAFF
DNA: TGTGCCAGCAGTTTCGGGACAGGGTTCACTGAAGCTTTCTTT

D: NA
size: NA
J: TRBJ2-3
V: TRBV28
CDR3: CASSLLTDTQYF
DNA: TGTGCCAGCAGTTTACTGACAGATACGCAGTATTTT

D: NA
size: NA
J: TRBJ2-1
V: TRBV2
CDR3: CASSVLIEQFF
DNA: TGTGCCAGCAGTGTTCTAATTGAGCAGTTCTTC

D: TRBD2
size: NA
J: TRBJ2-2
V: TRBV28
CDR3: CASSLWGLADGELFF
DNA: TGTGCCAGCAGTTTATGGGGACTAGCTGACGGGGAGCTGTTTTTT

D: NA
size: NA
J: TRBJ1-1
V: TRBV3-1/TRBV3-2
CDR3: CASSPGGGNTEAFF
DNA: TGTGCCAGCAGCCCCGGAGGTGGGAACACTGAAGCTTTCTTT

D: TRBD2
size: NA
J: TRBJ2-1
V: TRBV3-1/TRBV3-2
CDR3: CASSQEPGTRGDNEQFF
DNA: TGTGCCAGCAGCCAAGAACCCGGGACTAGAGGCGACAATGAGCAGTTCTTC

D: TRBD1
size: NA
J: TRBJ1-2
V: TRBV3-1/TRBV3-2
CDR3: CASSQRWRQGYGYTF
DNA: TGTGCCAGCAGCCAACGGTGGAGACAGGGGTATGGCTACACCTTC

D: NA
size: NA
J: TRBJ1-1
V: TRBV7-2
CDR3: CASSLSGSDTEAFF
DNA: TGTGCCAGCAGCTTATCAGGTTCGGACACTGAAGCTTTCTTT

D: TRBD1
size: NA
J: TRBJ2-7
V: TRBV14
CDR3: CASSQHTGVTNIEQYF
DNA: TGTGCCAGCAGCCAACACACAGGGGTAACTAATATCGAGCAGTACTTC

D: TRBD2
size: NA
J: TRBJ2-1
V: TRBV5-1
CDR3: CASSLGLADYNEQFF
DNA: TGCGCCAGCAGCTTGGGGCTAGCGGACTACAATGAGCAGTTCTTC

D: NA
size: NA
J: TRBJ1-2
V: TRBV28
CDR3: CASSFLGSYGYTF
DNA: TGTGCCAGCAGTTTTCTGGGGAGCTATGGCTACACCTTC

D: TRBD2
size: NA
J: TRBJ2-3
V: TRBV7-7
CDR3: CASSSGAGVADTQYF
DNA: TGTGCCAGCAGCTCCGGAGCGGGAGTCGCAGATACGCAGTATTTT

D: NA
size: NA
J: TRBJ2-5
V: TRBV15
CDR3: CATSRALAETQYF
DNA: TGTGCCACCAGCAGAGCCCTAGCGGAGACCCAGTACTTC

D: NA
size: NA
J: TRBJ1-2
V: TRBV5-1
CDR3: CASSLGQGVHYGYTF
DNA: TGCGCCAGCAGCTTGGGTCAGGGCGTCCACTATGGCTACACCTTC

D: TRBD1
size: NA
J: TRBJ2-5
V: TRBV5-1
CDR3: CASSADRGQETQYF
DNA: TGCGCCAGCAGCGCGGACAGGGGGCAAGAGACCCAGTACTTC

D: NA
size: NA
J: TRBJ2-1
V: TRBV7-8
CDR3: CASSLVLNEQFF
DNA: TGTGCCAGCAGCTTAGTATTGAATGAGCAGTTCTTC

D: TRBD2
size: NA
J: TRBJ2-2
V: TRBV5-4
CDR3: CASSRSGIVGGELFF
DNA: TGTGCCAGCAGCCGGAGCGGGATAGTTGGCGGGGAGCTGTTTTTT

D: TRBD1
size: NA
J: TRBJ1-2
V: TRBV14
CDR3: CASSHVETGEGYGYTF
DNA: TGTGCCAGCAGCCACGTCGAGACAGGGGAGGGCTATGGCTACACCTTC

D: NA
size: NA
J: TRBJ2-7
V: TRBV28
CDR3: CASSNYEQYF
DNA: TGTGCCAGCAGCAACTACGAGCAGTACTTC

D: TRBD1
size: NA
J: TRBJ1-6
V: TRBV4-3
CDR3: CASSQDVGTGEAPNSPLHF
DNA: TGCGCCAGCAGCCAAGATGTGGGGACAGGGGAAGCTCCTAATTCACCCCTCCACTTT

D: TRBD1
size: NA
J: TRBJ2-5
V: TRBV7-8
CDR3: CASSSRDSQETQYF
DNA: TGTGCCAGCAGCTCCCGGGACAGCCAAGAGACCCAGTACTTC

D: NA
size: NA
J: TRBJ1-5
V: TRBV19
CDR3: CASSTGGRSNQPQHF
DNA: TGTGCCAGTAGTACCGGGGGGCGTAGCAATCAGCCCCAGCATTTT

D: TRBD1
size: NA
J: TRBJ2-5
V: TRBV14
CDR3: CASSQGDRQETQYF
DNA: TGTGCCAGCAGCCAAGGGGACAGACAAGAGACCCAGTACTTC

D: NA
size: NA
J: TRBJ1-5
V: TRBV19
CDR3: CASSIRSGNQPQHF
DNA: TGTGCCAGTAGTATTCGGTCGGGTAATCAGCCCCAGCATTTT